The next 7 T cell receptor beta chains were all read from a single sample in a study of beta chain features in type 1 diabetes (dated 2018 in TCRdb). Receptor libraries were prepared by the immunoSEQ multiplex PCR assay. The High Capacity cDNA Reverse Transcription Kit was used to reverse transcribe all of the isolated RNA, meaning that expressed TCRB transcripts were what got sequenced. TCRdb limited this immuneACCESS table to in-frame rearrangements with V and J called. A share of clones is missing; checked studies link under half to unresolved V genes, and the rest is unexplained. The sample records under 300,000 clones, 8% of which are singletons. Jointly, the top ten make up more than 1% of the sample. The sequencing sample was made of central memory CD4+ T cells from blood. Receptor source: a woman under 30 in good health.

This clone was seen a handful of times. The J gene is TRBJ2-1, the V gene TRBV7-9; 7 bases are a match to TRBD1. The CDR3 covers 15 residues. The germline CDR1 and CDR2 sequences are SEHNR and FQNEAQ (reference sequence). V dropped 1 base and J dropped 6; count of bases not matched to a gene: 6. CDR3 residues: CASSLGGTVANEQFF. The CDR3 bases are TGTGCCAGCAGCTTAGGGGGGACAGTGGCCAATGAGCAGTTCTTC.

This clone was seen at least ten times. Mismatch with germline at one junction end may stem from a read error. The chain combines TRBV2 with TRBJ2-1, with a possible D match to TRBD1 (6 bases). CDR1 is SNHLY and CDR2 is FYNNEI in the germline V gene. The CDR3 length is 15 residues. CDR3 loop: CASREGPTGPPLGFF. DNA for the CDR3: TGTGCCAGCAGAGAAGGCCCGACAGGACCTCCCCTGGGGTTCTTC. Looking up the rest from reference TRBV2 and TRBJ2-1 gives the full variable domain: EPEVTQTPSHQVTQMGQEVILRCVPISNHLYFYWYRQILGQKVEFLVSFYNNEISEKSEIFDDQFSVERPDGSNFTLKIRSTKLEDSAMYFCASREGPTGPPLGFFGPGTRLTVL.

This clone was seen at least ten times. V and J are TRBV5-5 and TRBJ1-4; D gene ambiguous. The CDR3 covers 13 residues. V was shortened by 7 bases and J by 7 bases, with 14 bases between the two germline ends. From germline, CDR1 is SGHKS and CDR2 YYEKEE (reference sequence). CDR3 loop: CASGKGPGEKLFF. DNA of the CDR3: TGTGCCAGCGGGAAAGGACCGGGTGAAAAACTGTTTTTT.

The chain recombines TRBV7-2 with TRBJ1-6, with a possible D match to TRBD1 (5 bases). Germline V CDR1 and CDR2: SGHTA, FQGNSA. V was pared by 5 bases and J by 8 bases, with 13 bases between. CDR3 length: 14 amino acids. Written as DNA, the CDR3 is TGTGCCAGCAGCCCCTCATGGGGGGATTCACCCCTCCACTTT. It encodes CASSPSWGDSPLHF.

The V and J genes are TRBV6-5 and TRBJ1-2; 7 bases match TRBD1. The CDR3 sequence is 14 residues long. Germline trimming cut 5 bases from V and 4 bases from J; bases unmatched to any gene: 7. Germline assignment: CDR1 MNHEY and CDR2 SVGAGI. For the CDR3, the DNA is TGTGCCAGCAGTAAACAGGGGACGTCCTATGGCTACACCTTC. Protein: CASSKQGTSYGYTF.

The genes are TRBV7-3 and TRBJ2-5; TRBD1 is a possible D gene (6 bases). Between the trimmed V and J ends, which lost 4 bases and 3 bases, there was a span of 9 bases. Germline V gene sequence: CDR1 SGHTA, CDR2 FQGTGA. The CDR3 runs 13 residues. The chain's CDR3 is CASSSDRKETQYF. In nucleotides, the CDR3 is TGTGCCAGCAGCTCGGACAGAAAAGAGACCCAGTACTTC.

The rearrangement links TRBV7-2 to TRBJ2-7; a possible D gene is TRBD2 (5 bases). In germline, CDR1 is SGHTA, CDR2 FQGNSA. The CDR3 is 15 residues long. V dropped 3 bases and J dropped 3 bases, with 15 bases sitting between them. The CDR3 here is CASSFLPNGNYEQYV. CDR3 nucleotide sequence: TGTGCCAGCAGCTTCCTACCAAACGGGAACTACGAGCAGTACGTC.